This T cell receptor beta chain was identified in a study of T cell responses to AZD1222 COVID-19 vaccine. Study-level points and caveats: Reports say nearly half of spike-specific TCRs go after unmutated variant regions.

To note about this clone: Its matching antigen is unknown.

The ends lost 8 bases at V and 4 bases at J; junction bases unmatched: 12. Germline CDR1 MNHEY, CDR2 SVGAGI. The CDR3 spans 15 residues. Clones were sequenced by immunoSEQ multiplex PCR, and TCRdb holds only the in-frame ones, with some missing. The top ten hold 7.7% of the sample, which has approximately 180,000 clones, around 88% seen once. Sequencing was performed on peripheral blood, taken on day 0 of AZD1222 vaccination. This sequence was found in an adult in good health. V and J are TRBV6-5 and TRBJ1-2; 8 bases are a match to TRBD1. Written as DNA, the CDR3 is TGTGCCAGCCTCGCAGTAGGACAGGGCACCTATGGCTACACCTTC. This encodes CASLAVGQGTYGYTF.